Listed here are 16 T cell receptor beta chains from one sample, sequenced in a study of vaccination and CD4 T cells after COVID-19. Their antigens are not known. CD4+ T cells that had been cultured provided DNA sequenced with the Oncomine TCR Beta short-read assay. TCRdb recomputed calls from the PCR reads with MiXCR, one row per CDR3 protein. The sample has 4,800 or so distinct CDR3 sequences; around 25% are singletons. Treatment noted: 10-day PBMC culture with coronavirus spike peptide pools or control peptides (ViraFEST assay). Source: CD4+ T cells from blood, cultured in vitro, taken after SARS-CoV-2 vaccination. These receptors were collected from a human donor who had recovered from COVID-19.

Relative to its sample, this clonotype is medium-sized. The chain links TRBV6-1 to TRBJ2-5, with 12 positions matching TRBD2. V shed 2 bases and J 5 bases; nucleotides not matched to a gene: 3. Germline values: CDR1 MNHNS, CDR2 SASEGT. The CDR3 runs 15 residues. CDR3 in DNA: TGTGCCAGCAGTGAAACCACTAGCGGGGGGGAGACCCAGTACTTC. It codes for CASSETTSGGETQYF.

This rearrangement joins TRBV4-2 to TRBJ2-1; 10 bases are a match to TRBD2. Germline lookup yields CDR1 LGHNA and CDR2 YNFKEQ. J gave up 4 bases and V 6 bases, and 6 bases lay outside the gene matches. This CDR3 region has 15 residues. CDR3 in amino acids: CASSRGTSDYNEQFF. CDR3 DNA: TGTGCCAGCAGTAGAGGGACTAGCGATTACAATGAGCAGTTCTTC.

The chain uses TRBV6-1 and TRBJ2-3, with 9 bases fitting TRBD2. V gave up 7 bases and J gave up 0 bases; unmatched junction bases: 14. Germline V CDR1 and CDR2: MNHNS, SASEGT. The CDR3 consists of 18 residues. In DNA, the CDR3 is TGTGCCAGCAATCCGCTGGGATCAGCGGGGGGAAGCACAGATACGCAGTATTTT. This encodes CASNPLGSAGGSTDTQYF.

This clonotype was detected a few times. One junction end disagrees with the germline gene, perhaps due to a read error. The chain joins TRBV7-7 to TRBJ2-3; D remains unclear. CDR1 and CDR2 (germline): SSHAT, FNYEAQ (reference sequence). The CDR3 is made up of 13 amino acids. The CDR3 coding sequence is TGTGCTAGCAGCTTAGGCCCCTCAGATACGCAGTATTTT. Translated: CASSLGPSDTQYF.

Relative to its sample, this clonotype is medium-sized. CDR3 protein: CSSSSGTANSNQPQHF. The CDR3 DNA reads TGCAGTTCATCATCCGGGACAGCGAATAGCAATCAGCCCCAGCATTTT. V usage is TRBV20-1 and J usage is TRBJ1-5, with TRBD1 matching over 7 bases. Trimming at V came to 8 bases and at J to 0 bases, leaving 13 bases not matched to a gene. Looked up from germline, CDR1 is DFQATT and CDR2 is SNEGSKA (reference sequence). There are 16 residues in the CDR3.

This clonotype was detected a few times. The gene calls are TRBV5-1 and TRBJ2-5; TRBD1 aligns across 7 bases. Germline CDR1 reads SGHRS; CDR2 reads YFSETQ. The CDR3 runs to 13 residues. V lost 1 base and J lost 4; bases outside the gene matches: 1. The CDR3 loop is CASSLTGVETQYF. The CDR3 bases are TGCGCCAGCAGCTTGACAGGGGTAGAGACCCAGTACTTC.

Concerning this clonotype itself: At one of its ends the junction is not consistent with the germline gene, which may arise from a read error. The rearrangement joins TRBV7-9 to TRBJ2-1; 11 bases are shared with TRBD2. The CDR3 covers 15 residues. Per germline, CDR1 SEHNR and CDR2 FQNEAQ (reference sequence). Written as DNA, the CDR3 is TGTGCCAGCAGTTTAGCGGGGGGGCCGGGCAATGAGCAGTTCTTC. The encoded protein is CASSLAGGPGNEQFF.

Within the sample, this clonotype is medium-sized (0.01 to 0.1%). The chain couples TRBV20-1 to TRBJ2-5; D might be TRBD2 (5 bases). The CDR3 spans 16 residues. Germline V gene data show CDR1 as DFQATT and CDR2 as SNEGSKA (reference sequence). Between the trimmed V and J ends, which lost 3 bases and 5 bases, there was a span of 22 bases. CDR3 residues: CSARERVWSSRETQYF. CDR3 nucleotides: TGCAGTGCTAGGGAGAGGGTTTGGAGTAGTAGGGAGACCCAGTACTTC.

This rearrangement joins TRBV28 to TRBJ1-5, with D maybe TRBD1 (5 bases). CDR1 MDHEN and CDR2 SYDVKM come from the germline V gene. The CDR3 has 15 residues. V lost 8 bases to trimming and J lost 3 bases, with 17 bases between them. The CDR3 protein is CASLPGGRDNQPQHF. The CDR3 DNA reads as TGTGCCAGCCTTCCGGGGGGACGTGACAATCAGCCCCAGCATTTT. Combining the CDR3 with reference TRBV28 and TRBJ1-5 gives the whole variable domain DVKVTQSSRYLVKRTGEKVFLECVQDMDHENMFWYRQDPGLGLRLIYFSYDVKMKEKGDIPEGYSVSREKKERFSLILESASTNQTSMYLCASLPGGRDNQPQHFGDGTRLSIL.

This rearrangement joins TRBV10-2 to TRBJ1-2; D gene uncertain. The germline CDR1 and CDR2 sequences are WSHSY and SAAADI. Trimming removed 9 bases from V and 3 bases from J, with 11 bases in between. The CDR3 length is 12 residues. CDR3 region: CASKAGDYGYTF. Here the CDR3 DNA reads TGCGCCAGTAAAGCGGGCGACTATGGCTACACCTTC.

This chain joins TRBV19 and TRBJ2-7, with D perhaps given as TRBD1 or TRBD2 (5 bases each). Germline values: CDR1 LNHDA, CDR2 SQIVND (reference sequence). The germline V and J ends were trimmed by 3 bases and 0 bases, with 12 bases remaining between them. The CDR3 length is 15 residues. The CDR3 DNA is TGTGCCAGTAGTATTAACGGGGCAGCCTCCTACGAGCAGTACTTC. Translated: CASSINGAASYEQYF.

This clonotype was observed a few times. This chain uses TRBV7-2 with TRBJ2-3; 9 bases are a match to TRBD2. The V and J ends lost 0 bases and 8 bases, in that order; junction bases with no gene match: 6. This CDR3 comprises 15 residues. Germline V gene lookup returns CDR1 SGHTA and CDR2 FQGNSA. In DNA, the CDR3 is TGTGCCAGCAGCTTAGCTAGCGGGGGATACGGTACGCAGTATTTT. Protein product: CASSLASGGYGTQYF. Combining the CDR3 with reference TRBV7-2 and TRBJ2-3 gives the whole variable domain GAGVSQSPSNKVTEKGKDVELRCDPISGHTALYWYRQSLGQGLEFLIYFQGNSAPDKSGLPSDRFSAERTGGSVSTLTIQRTQQEDSAVYLCASSLASGGYGTQYFGPGTRLTVL.

The chain uses TRBV18 and TRBJ2-1; 7 nucleotides agree with TRBD2. V shed 6 bases and J 6 bases; nucleotides not matched to a gene: 11. CDR3 length equals 15 residues. Germline lookup yields CDR1 KGHSH and CDR2 LQKENI. The CDR3 region is CASSSLGPGGNEQFF. For the CDR3, the DNA is TGTGCCAGCTCCTCCCTGGGGCCGGGAGGCAATGAGCAGTTCTTC.

Concerning this clonotype: Because the CDR3 is missing its conserved closing phenylalanine or tryptophan, this is likely a read error. The V call is TRBV29-1, the J call TRBJ1-2; 7 bases are shared with TRBD1. CDR1 and CDR2 (germline): SQVTM, ANQGSEA. V gave up 6 bases and J gave up 3 bases; unmatched junction bases: 4. This CDR3 is 12 amino acids long. In DNA form, the CDR3 reads TGCAGCGTGGCCAGGGGGGACTATGGCTACACCCTC. Amino acid sequence: CSVARGDYGYTL.

Here the CDR3 reads CASSYSIRNTEAFF. In DNA form, the CDR3 reads TGTGCCAGCAGTTACTCGATCAGGAACACTGAAGCTTTCTTT. The chain employs TRBV6-5 and TRBJ1-1; no clear D. Per germline, CDR1 MNHEY and CDR2 SVGAGI. This CDR3 has 14 residues. The V gene lost 0 bases and the J gene lost 1 base, with 6 bases spanning the gap.

The V and J genes are TRBV11-2 and TRBJ2-5; the D gene is possibly TRBD2 (6 bases). CDR1 is SGHAT and CDR2 is FQNNGV in the germline V gene. V lost 2 bases, J lost 1 base, and 14 bases lay in between. The length of the CDR3 is 16 residues. CDR3 sequence reads: CASSLSLAVAQETQYF. The CDR3 DNA is TGTGCCAGCAGCTTATCATTAGCGGTGGCCCAAGAGACCCAGTACTTC.